This T cell receptor beta chain was captured by sequencing in a study of regulatory T cells in long-lasting Graves disease. This clonotype was seen many times. Sample time point: newly diagnosed GD, antithyroid drugs for less than 3 months. PBMC RNA was the source of the TCR library. Recruitment took place at an endocrinology department in Xi'an, China. Arm-PCR of CDR3 regions and iRepertoire HTBI primers were used to build TCR beta libraries. From the multiplex PCR reads, TCRdb called clonotypes with MiXCR, one entry per CDR3 protein. The sample has hundreds of thousands of distinct CDR3 sequences, roughly 17% seen once; the top ten hold about 10%. Germline lookup yields CDR1 SGHDN and CDR2 FVKESK. V gave up 4 bases and J gave up 5 bases, with 25 bases separating them. The CDR3 runs 18 residues. The sample was also linked to a second study, of T cells in Graves' hyperthyroidism and ophthalmopathy.

V gene TRBV14 combines with J gene TRBJ2-3; maybe TRBD2 (6 bases). The receptor's source is a woman under 40 with Graves disease. This specimen consisted of peripheral blood mononuclear cells (PBMCs), obtained at new diagnosis, from a patient treated with antithyroid drugs. For the CDR3, the DNA is TGTGCCAGCAGCCGAATCCCCTGGAGGGAGACGCAGAGAGATACGCAGTATTTT. Translating gives CASSRIPWRETQRDTQYF.